The 23 T cell receptor beta chains listed next were all sequenced from one sample in a study of HIV-infected patients and healthy controls (dated 2014 in TCRdb). Libraries were built with 5' RACE. The data were produced on an Illumina MiSeq. The public reads were quality trimmed at Q25 with fastp and then assembled into clones with MiXCR by TCRdb, keeping productive beta chains. Every CDR3 protein is listed once, alongside the most common genes and DNA of its rows. Here the sample has 60,000 to 70,000 distinct CDR3 sequences; roughly 19% occur a single time. The ten largest clones add up to about 1.5% of the sample. Material for sequencing was CD4+ T cells from blood. All receptors derive from a human donor in good health.

This clonotype was observed many times. The gene calls are TRBV2 and TRBJ1-2; possible D gene TRBD1, 5 bases. The CDR3 spans 12 residues. Deletions cut 4 bases from V and 2 bases from J, with 5 bases between. Germline CDR1 and CDR2: SNHLY and FYNNEI. The CDR3, as DNA: TGTGCCAGCAGTGGACAGAACTATGGCTACACCTTC. It is translated as CASSGQNYGYTF.

The genes are TRBV20-1 and TRBJ2-3, with D hard to call. Germline loops: CDR1 DFQATT, CDR2 SNEGSKA (reference sequence). V gave up 3 bases and J gave up 3 bases, with 7 bases separating them. The CDR3 runs to 12 residues. CDR3 sequence (DNA): TGCAGTGCTAGGGAAGGGACAGATACGCAGTATTTT. This translates into CSAREGTDTQYF.

This sequence joins TRBV29-1 and TRBJ2-1, with D perhaps matching TRBD2 (6 bases). The germline gives CDR1 SQVTM, CDR2 ANQGSEA. V lost 4 bases, J lost 1 base, and 26 bases lay in between. The CDR3 contains 19 residues. The CDR3 DNA reads TGCAGCGTTGTCCCCGGGGGTGGGATTGGCGGAGCATCCTACAATGAGCAGTTCTTC. This gives the protein CSVVPGGGIGGASYNEQFF.

There are many counts of this clonotype. The rearrangement uses TRBV24-1 and TRBJ2-3, with 9 bases aligning to TRBD2. The length of the CDR3 is 13 residues. V lost 5 bases and J lost 5; bases outside the gene matches: 1. Germline V gene data show CDR1 as KGHDR and CDR2 as SFDVKD. In DNA, the CDR3 is TGTGCCACCAGTGCTAGCGGGAAAGATACGCAGTATTTT. It specifies CATSASGKDTQYF.

This clonotype was detected ten times or more. The V call is TRBV2, the J call TRBJ1-1, with a weak D call TRBD1 (5 bases). Deletions cut 3 bases from V and 0 bases from J, with 14 bases between. The CDR3 length is 16 residues. Germline CDR1 SNHLY, CDR2 FYNNEI. The CDR3 spells CASSERDGVLNTEAFF. The CDR3 region has the DNA TGTGCCAGCAGTGAGAGGGACGGCGTTCTGAACACTGAAGCTTTCTTT.

The rearrangement uses TRBV12-3 or TRBV12-4 and TRBJ1-2; D uncertain. V lost 6 bases, J lost 0 bases, and 11 bases lay in between. The CDR3 sequence is 14 residues long. Here the CDR3 DNA reads TGTGCCAGCAGGGACCATAGTTCTAACTATGGCTACACCTTC. It specifies CASRDHSSNYGYTF.

There are a few counts of this clonotype. The V gene is TRBV10-3, the J gene TRBJ1-3; 9 nucleotides align to TRBD1. Losses at the gene ends were 6 bases for V and 2 bases for J; bases not matched to a gene: 5. The CDR3 loop spans 15 amino acids. Germline V gene sequence: CDR1 ENHRY, CDR2 SYGVKD. Here the CDR3 reads CAIRRDRDTGNTIYF. CDR3 coding DNA: TGTGCCATCAGACGGGACAGGGACACTGGAAACACCATATATTTT.

V gene TRBV3-1 combines with J gene TRBJ1-1; tentative D call: TRBD1 (5 bases). The V end was cut by 3 bases, the J end by 11 bases, with 16 bases between. This CDR3 has 13 residues. CDR1 and CDR2 from the germline V gene are LGHDT and YNNKEL (reference sequence). CDR3 bases: TGTGCCAGCAGCCATGACCTCAAGGGGAAGGCTTTCTTT. Protein product: CASSHDLKGKAFF.

This clonotype was picked up many times. V gene TRBV10-1 combines with J gene TRBJ2-7; D is perhaps TRBD1 or TRBD2 (5 bases each). Looked up from germline, CDR1 is WNHNN and CDR2 is SYGVQD (reference sequence). CDR3 length equals 16 residues. V dropped 2 bases and J dropped 4 bases, with 18 bases sitting between them. As DNA, the CDR3 is TGCGCCAGCAGTGAGACGATACCGGGACCCCAGTACGAGCAGTACTTC. It yields the protein CASSETIPGPQYEQYF.

The chain couples TRBV5-1 to TRBJ2-2; no reliable D call. V was pared by 4 bases and J by 6 bases, with 7 bases between. This CDR3 is built from 12 residues. Looked up from germline, CDR1 is SGHRS and CDR2 is YFSETQ. The CDR3 loop reads CASSPTSGELFF. The CDR3 bases are TGCGCCAGCAGCCCAACATCCGGGGAGCTGTTTTTT.

The chain employs TRBV7-2 and TRBJ1-2; 7 nucleotides align to TRBD1. The CDR3 has 15 residues. V dropped 5 bases and J dropped 5; count of bases not matched to a gene: 11. Germline lookup yields CDR1 SGHTA and CDR2 FQGNSA. CDR3 coding DNA: TGTGCCAGCAGCCCCCAACAGGGGACGGGGTATGGCTACACCTTC. Protein product: CASSPQQGTGYGYTF.

The rearrangement links TRBV5-5 to TRBJ1-4; weak D call: TRBD1 (6 bases). V was clipped by 4 bases and J by 0 bases, with 19 bases between them. The germline gives CDR1 SGHKS, CDR2 YYEKEE (reference sequence). CDR3 length equals 18 residues. This chain's CDR3 is CASSVGGSPFSTNEKLFF. The CDR3 DNA reads as TGTGCCAGCAGCGTCGGGGGCTCGCCTTTTTCAACTAATGAAAAACTGTTTTTT. The full variable domain, rest sourced from reference TRBV5-5 and TRBJ1-4, is DAGVTQSPTHLIKTRGQQVTLRCSPISGHKSVSWYQQVLGQGPQFIFQYYEKEERGRGNFPDRFSARQFPNYSSELNVNALLLGDSALYLCASSVGGSPFSTNEKLFFGSGTQLSVL.

The chain employs TRBV20-1 and TRBJ1-2; D gene uncertain. Trimming left V 5 bases short and J 1 base short, with 8 bases between. The CDR3 runs 12 residues. Germline V gives CDR1 DFQATT, CDR2 SNEGSKA (reference sequence). In DNA form, the CDR3 reads TGCAGTGCTCGGACGGATAACTATGGCTACACCTTC. Translating it yields CSARTDNYGYTF.

This clonotype appeared many times. This chain connects TRBV14 to TRBJ2-5; tentatively, D is TRBD1 or TRBD2 (5 bases each). The CDR3 is made up of 13 amino acids. V lost 1 base, J lost 10 bases, and 13 bases lay in between. Germline values: CDR1 SGHDN, CDR2 FVKESK. CDR3 in amino acids: CASSQAGTGVQYF. In DNA, the CDR3 is TGTGCCAGCAGCCAAGCAGGGACCGGGGTCCAGTACTTC.

This clonotype was seen many times. The rearrangement uses TRBV7-2 and TRBJ2-5; D gene uncertain. CDR1 SGHTA and CDR2 FQGNSA come from the germline V gene. V shed 5 bases and J shed 4 bases, with 20 bases lying between them. The CDR3 is 16 residues long. The CDR3 DNA sequence: TGTGCCAGCAGCCGGGCCCCTATCGGAACGGGAGAGACCCAGTACTTC. Translating it yields CASSRAPIGTGETQYF.

Only a few counts were recorded for this clonotype. The V call is TRBV21-1, the J call TRBJ1-1; TRBD1, the D gene given by the table, was not confirmed from the DNA. TRBV21-1 is reported as a pseudogene. This CDR3 region has 16 residues. DNA for the CDR3: TGTGCCAGCAGCACCCTCCCCGGGACAGGGGGCGCGGTAGCTTTCTTT. Protein sequence: CASSTLPGTGGAVAFF.

The rearrangement uses TRBV20-1 and TRBJ1-5, with D possibly being TRBD1 (5 bases). Germline V CDR1 and CDR2: DFQATT, SNEGSKA (reference sequence). Trimming pared 1 base from V and 1 base from J, leaving 5 bases between. This CDR3 contains 13 residues. CDR3 sequence (DNA): TGCAGTGCTAGAGGGGGCAGCAATCAGCCCCAGCATTTT. Its protein product is CSARGGSNQPQHF.

This clonotype was detected only a few times. The chain links TRBV7-8 to TRBJ2-1, with 10 nucleotides matching TRBD2. The length of the CDR3 is 16 residues. V lost 5 bases to trimming and J lost 10 bases; unmatched junction nucleotides: 14. Looked up from germline, CDR1 is SGHVS and CDR2 is FQNEAQ. The chain's CDR3 is CASSRSSGSRRGEQFF. The CDR3, as DNA: TGTGCCAGCAGCAGATCTAGCGGGAGTAGGCGAGGGGAGCAGTTCTTC.

This clonotype was recorded many times. The gene calls are TRBV6-5 and TRBJ2-5; D might be TRBD2 (6 bases). The CDR3 extends over 16 amino acids. Trimming took off 5 bases at V and 5 bases at J, with 21 bases between the two ends. CDR1 is MNHEY, CDR2 SVGAGI, per germline. The CDR3 sequence is CASSPLRDFIAETQYF. DNA of the CDR3: TGTGCCAGCAGTCCGCTCCGGGACTTTATTGCTGAGACCCAGTACTTC.

This clonotype was seen a handful of times. V usage is TRBV7-2 and J usage is TRBJ2-7; a weak D match, TRBD1 (6 bases). This CDR3 region has 14 residues. Germline loops: CDR1 SGHTA, CDR2 FQGNSA. The V end lost 0 bases, the J end lost 3 bases, and 9 bases lay between the germline ends. CDR3 DNA: TGTGCCAGCAGCTTAGCTCAGGGGCGCTACGAGCAGTACTTC. This translates into CASSLAQGRYEQYF.

This clonotype was observed a single time. The chain uses TRBV20-1 and TRBJ2-7; a weak D match, TRBD2 (5 bases). This CDR3 region has 13 residues. Germline CDR1 is DFQATT and CDR2 is SNEGSKA (reference sequence). V shed 5 bases and J shed 3 bases, with 14 bases lying between them. The CDR3, as DNA: TGCAGTGCTCAATATCGGGGTAACTACGAGCAGTACTTC. Translated: CSAQYRGNYEQYF.

This clonotype occurred many times. The chain has TRBV12-3 or TRBV12-4 and TRBJ2-4, with D possibly being TRBD2 (7 bases). This CDR3 comprises 18 residues. The V and J ends lost 5 bases and 1 base respectively, with 21 bases between them. CDR3 coding DNA: TGTGCCAGCAGTAGGGGGGGTTTCGGGGCGTCTGCCAAAAACATTCAGTACTTC. This sequence encodes CASSRGGFGASAKNIQYF.

In this sample, this clonotype turned up a few times. The J gene is TRBJ2-3, the V gene TRBV11-2; 8 bases are shared with TRBD2. Germline CDR1 and CDR2: SGHAT and FQNNGV. This CDR3 has 15 residues. Trimming took 1 base from V and 2 from J; bases not matched to a gene: 2. The CDR3 nucleotides are TGTGCCAGCAGCTTAGGGACTAGCAACACAGATACGCAGTATTTT. Translation: CASSLGTSNTDTQYF.